This T cell receptor beta chain was captured in a study of PD-L1 blockade in urothelial cancer. Regarding time point: peripheral blood 6 weeks after treatment start. Sampling of each patient yielded between 1 and 8 specimens, collected pretreatment and on-treatment. Measured with immunoSEQ multiplex PCR; TCRdb has only the in-frame clones, and not every one. This repertoire shows about 130,000 clones, about 83% found once; its top ten account for roughly 2.6%. Broader study findings: Below-median TCR clonality that was measured in pretreatment blood predicted better survival.

In germline, CDR1 is MGHRA, CDR2 YSYEKL. V was pared by 1 base and J by 6 bases, with 3 bases of the junction left unmatched. The CDR3 loop spans 15 amino acids. About this clone: Its target is not known.

This TCR was sampled from a man aged 50-59 years with urothelial cancer. This specimen consisted of PBMCs, obtained around atezolizumab (anti-PD-L1) treatment. The chain carries TRBV4-1 and TRBJ2-1; 10 positions match TRBD2. CDR3 loop: CASSQGTSGPNEQFF. The CDR3 DNA follows: TGCGCCAGCAGCCAAGGGACTAGCGGACCCAATGAGCAGTTCTTC.